This T cell receptor (beta chain) derives from a study of post-analysis software for immune sequencing data. Overall study: Patients with relapsing-remitting, secondary progressive and progressive-relapsing multiple sclerosis courses were all represented. Notes on the study in general: Among multiple sclerosis patients, normalized Chao1 diversity was significantly below that of controls. The five TRBV segments detected at higher frequency in patients than in controls included TRBV5-6, TRBV5-1 and TRBV20-1.

Each TCR beta cDNA library carried unique molecular identifiers. Starting from approximately 1 to 10 million T cells, the study yielded about 540,000 cDNA molecules. TCRdb analysed the PCR reads with MiXCR anew, one entry per CDR3 protein. This sample carries hundreds of thousands of distinct CDR3 sequences, 36% of them seen once, and the ten largest clones take 4.5% to 5.5%. This clonotype was seen a single time. Its antigen is as yet unknown. V was pared by 1 base and J by 6 bases, with 13 bases of the junction left unmatched. CDR1 and CDR2 (germline): MNHNS, SASEGT. This CDR3 has 17 residues. The TCR comes from a girl aged 5-17 years with multiple sclerosis. This chain connects TRBV6-1 to TRBJ1-1; 8 bases are shared with TRBD1. Input material: blood. DNA for the CDR3: TGTGCCAGCAGTGAAGGTCAGGGGGCAGGATCCCGTGCTGAAGCTTTCTTT. Its translation: CASSEGQGAGSRAEAFF.